The next 15 T cell receptor beta chains were all read from a single sample in a study of CD8+ T cells in alopecia areata. Reverse transcription of extracted RNA yielded cDNA, which provided the sequencing template. Here immunoSEQ multiplex PCR was the method, and the copy in TCRdb shows in-frame clones only, minus some. The table lists approximately 89,000 clones, around two fifths of them singletons. Specimen: CD4+ T cells sorted from blood. These TCRs come from a human donor with alopecia areata.

This clone was found a few times. The CDR3, as DNA: TGTGCCAGCAGTTTTGAAGGAGGGGGTGGCTACACCTTC. Protein: CASSFEGGGGYTF. The chain links TRBV28 to TRBJ1-2; a weak D match, TRBD1 (6 bases). Trimming shortened V by 3 bases and J by 7 bases, and 12 bases separated the two germline ends. The CDR3 sequence is 13 residues long. Germline-derived CDR1 and CDR2 are MDHEN and SYDVKM.

The chain is built from TRBV7-2 and TRBJ1-2, with 7 bases aligning to TRBD1. Germline lookup yields CDR1 SGHTA and CDR2 FQGNSA. V lost 0 bases and J lost 6; bases outside the gene matches: 13. The CDR3 has 17 amino acids. The DNA of the CDR3 is TGTGCCAGCAGCTTAGCGGTTAATCCCCGGGACAGAGATGGCTACACCTTC. Protein product: CASSLAVNPRDRDGYTF.

This clone showed up just a few times. The CDR3 sequence is CSAGGVTEAFF. The DNA of the CDR3 is TGCAGCGCTGGTGGGGTAACTGAAGCTTTCTTT. The gene calls are TRBV29-1 and TRBJ1-1, with no clear D. The CDR3 covers 11 residues. CDR1 is SQVTM and CDR2 is ANQGSEA in the germline V gene. Trimming took off 7 bases at V and 5 bases at J, with 11 bases between the two ends.

The chain joins TRBV7-3 to TRBJ2-1; 9 bases agree with TRBD2. The V gene's germline CDR1 is SGHTA and CDR2 FQGTGA. The CDR3 is made up of 13 amino acids. V lost 4 bases, J lost 8 bases, and 3 bases stayed unmatched. CDR3 bases: TGTGCCAGCAGCTCCCGGACTAGCGATGAGCAGTTCTTC. Protein product: CASSSRTSDEQFF.

The gene calls are TRBV2 and TRBJ1-2; 7 bases map to TRBD1. The length of the CDR3 is 14 residues. The J segment lost 9 bases and the V segment lost 5 bases, leaving 12 bases of the junction unmatched. Germline values: CDR1 SNHLY, CDR2 FYNNEI. CDR3 nucleotides: TGTGCCAGCAGTCTTACCGGACAGGCTGTTAGCTACACCTTC. It encodes CASSLTGQAVSYTF.

This rearrangement joins TRBV29-1 to TRBJ2-2; weak D call: TRBD1 (6 bases). This CDR3 contains 15 residues. V gave up 4 bases and J gave up 0 bases, with 12 bases separating them. The germline V gene encodes CDR1 SQVTM and CDR2 ANQGSEA. CDR3 nucleotides: TGCAGCGTTGGTACTGGGACAACGAACACCGGGGAGCTGTTTTTT. Residues: CSVGTGTTNTGELFF.

The chain carries TRBV7-2 and TRBJ2-6, with no clear D. V gave up 5 bases and J gave up 0 bases, with 8 bases separating them. This CDR3 has 15 residues. CDR1 is SGHTA and CDR2 is FQGNSA in the germline V gene. CDR3 protein: CASSAHGSGANVLTF. The CDR3 nucleotides are TGTGCCAGCAGCGCCCATGGCTCTGGGGCCAACGTCCTGACTTTC.

There are a few counts of this clone. The genes are TRBV7-3 and TRBJ1-3; D call uncertain. The CDR3 extends over 16 amino acids. Per germline, CDR1 SGHTA and CDR2 FQGTGA. V was cut by 6 bases and J by 0 bases, with 15 bases left in between. CDR3 nucleotides: TGTGCCAGCAGTCCTGGACCTTCGAGCTCTGGAAACACCATATATTTT. Translated, it gives CASSPGPSSSGNTIYF.

The V call is TRBV11-2, the J call TRBJ2-7, with D uncertain. The CDR3 covers 11 residues. Germline CDR1 and CDR2: SGHAT and FQNNGV. The V and J ends lost 8 bases and 5 bases respectively, with 10 bases between them. The CDR3 coding sequence is TGTGCCAGCTCAGTGGAGAACGAGCAGTACTTC. It translates to CASSVENEQYF.

This clone was seen a handful of times. The chain carries TRBV28 and TRBJ2-5; perhaps TRBD1 as D (6 bases). The CDR3 runs to 15 residues. V was cut by 6 bases and J by 4 bases, with 18 bases left in between. The V gene's germline CDR1 is MDHEN and CDR2 SYDVKM. In nucleotides, the CDR3 is TGTGCCAGCAGCGCCACGAGGGGGTCGGGAGAGACCCAGTACTTC. It is translated as CASSATRGSGETQYF. Drawing the rest from reference TRBV28 and TRBJ2-5, the complete variable domain is DVKVTQSSRYLVKRTGEKVFLECVQDMDHENMFWYRQDPGLGLRLIYFSYDVKMKEKGDIPEGYSVSREKKERFSLILESASTNQTSMYLCASSATRGSGETQYFGPGTRLLVL.

The genes are TRBV29-1 and TRBJ2-3; 7 bases match TRBD1. V shed 7 bases and J 0 bases; nucleotides not matched to a gene: 4. Germline V gene lookup returns CDR1 SQVTM and CDR2 ANQGSEA. The CDR3 has 13 residues. The CDR3 DNA sequence: TGCAGCGGACAGGGACAGAGCACAGATACGCAGTATTTT. This codes for CSGQGQSTDTQYF.

V usage is TRBV25-1 and J usage is TRBJ2-2, with 11 nucleotides matching TRBD2. Germline V lookup: CDR1 MGHDK, CDR2 SYGVNS. The CDR3 has 15 residues. The V gene end was trimmed by 6 bases and the J gene end by 2 bases; junction bases not matched to a gene: 2. The CDR3 is CASRGLAVNTGELFF. CDR3 DNA sequence: TGTGCCAGCAGGGGACTAGCGGTTAACACCGGGGAGCTGTTTTTT.

A few counts support this clone. The V and J genes are TRBV30 and TRBJ2-7, with D perhaps matching TRBD1 (6 bases). Per germline, CDR1 GTSNPN and CDR2 SVGIG (reference sequence). V gave up 4 bases and J gave up 4 bases, with 8 bases separating them. The CDR3 has 11 residues. CDR3 residues: CAWTQGYEQYF. The CDR3 region has the DNA TGTGCCTGGACCCAGGGGTACGAGCAGTACTTC.

This clone has a handful of counts. V usage is TRBV6-6 and J usage is TRBJ2-2; 10 nucleotides agree with TRBD1. CDR1 and CDR2 (germline): MNHNY, SVGAGI (reference sequence). The CDR3 runs to 14 residues. Germline trimming cut 4 bases from V and 7 bases from J; bases unmatched to any gene: 3. CDR3 DNA: TGTGCCAGCAGTTCCGGGACAGGGGTCGGGGAGCTGTTTTTT. Its protein product is CASSSGTGVGELFF.

V and J are TRBV29-1 and TRBJ2-1, with TRBD1 as a possible D gene (5 bases). Trimming stripped 2 bases from V and 7 bases from J, with 12 bases between. Germline-derived CDR1 and CDR2 are SQVTM and ANQGSEA. This CDR3 is 13 amino acids long. The CDR3 sequence is CSVESHRNNEQFF. In nucleotides, the CDR3 is TGCAGCGTTGAATCCCACAGGAATAATGAGCAGTTCTTC.